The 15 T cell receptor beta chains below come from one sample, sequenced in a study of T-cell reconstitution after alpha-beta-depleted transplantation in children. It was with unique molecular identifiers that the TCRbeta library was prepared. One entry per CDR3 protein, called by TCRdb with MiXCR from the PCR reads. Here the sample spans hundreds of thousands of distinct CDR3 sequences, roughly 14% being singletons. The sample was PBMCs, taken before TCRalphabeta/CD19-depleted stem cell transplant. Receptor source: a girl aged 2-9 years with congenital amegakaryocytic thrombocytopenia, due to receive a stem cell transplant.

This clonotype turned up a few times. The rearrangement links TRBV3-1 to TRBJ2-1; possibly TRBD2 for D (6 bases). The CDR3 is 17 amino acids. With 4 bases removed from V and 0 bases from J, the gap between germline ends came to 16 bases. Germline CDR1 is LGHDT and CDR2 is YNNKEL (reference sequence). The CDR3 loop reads CASSRPRKTSSYNEQFF. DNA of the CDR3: TGTGCCAGCAGCCGCCCCCGGAAGACTAGCTCCTACAATGAGCAGTTCTTC.

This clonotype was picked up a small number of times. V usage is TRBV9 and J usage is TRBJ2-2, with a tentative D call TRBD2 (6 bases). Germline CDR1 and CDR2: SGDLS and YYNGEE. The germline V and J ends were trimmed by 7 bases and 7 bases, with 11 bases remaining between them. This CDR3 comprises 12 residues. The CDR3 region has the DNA TGTGCCAGCGGAGGGCCGGGCGGGGAGCTGTTTTTT. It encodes CASGGPGGELFF. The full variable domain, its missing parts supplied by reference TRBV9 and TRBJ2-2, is DSGVTQTPKHLITATGQRVTLRCSPRSGDLSVYWYQQSLDQGLQFLIQYYNGEERAKGNILERFSAQQFPDLHSELNLSSLELGDSALYFCASGGPGGELFFGEGSRLTVL.

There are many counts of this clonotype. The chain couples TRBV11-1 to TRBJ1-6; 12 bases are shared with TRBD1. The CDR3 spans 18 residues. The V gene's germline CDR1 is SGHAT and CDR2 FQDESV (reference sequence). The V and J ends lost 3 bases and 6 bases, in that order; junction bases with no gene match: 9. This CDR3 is CASSFDGTGGAGNSPLHF. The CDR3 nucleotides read TGTGCCAGCAGCTTCGACGGGACAGGGGGCGCGGGTAATTCACCCCTCCACTTT. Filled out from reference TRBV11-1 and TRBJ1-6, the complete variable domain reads EAEVAQSPRYKITEKSQAVAFWCDPISGHATLYWYRQILGQGPELLVQFQDESVVDDSQLPKDRFSAERLKGVDSTLKIQPAELGDSAMYLCASSFDGTGGAGNSPLHFGNGTRLTVT.

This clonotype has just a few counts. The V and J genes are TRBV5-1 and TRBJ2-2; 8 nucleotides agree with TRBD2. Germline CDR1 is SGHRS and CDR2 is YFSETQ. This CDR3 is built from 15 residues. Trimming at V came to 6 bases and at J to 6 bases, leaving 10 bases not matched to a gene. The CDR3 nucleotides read TGCGCCAGCACCTCCGGGACTAGGATCCCCGGGGAGCTGTTTTTT. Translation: CASTSGTRIPGELFF.

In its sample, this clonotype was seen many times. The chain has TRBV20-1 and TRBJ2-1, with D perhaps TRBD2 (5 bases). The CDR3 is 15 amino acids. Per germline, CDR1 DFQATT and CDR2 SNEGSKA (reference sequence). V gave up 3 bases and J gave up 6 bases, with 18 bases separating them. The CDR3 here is CSASGVRRKINEQFF. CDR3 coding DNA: TGCAGTGCTAGCGGGGTCAGGCGTAAAATCAATGAGCAGTTCTTC.

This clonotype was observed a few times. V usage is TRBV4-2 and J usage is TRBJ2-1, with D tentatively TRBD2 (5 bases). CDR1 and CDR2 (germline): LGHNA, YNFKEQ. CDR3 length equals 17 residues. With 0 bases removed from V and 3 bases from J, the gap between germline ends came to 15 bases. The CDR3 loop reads CASSQDLREGYYNEQFF. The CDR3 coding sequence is TGTGCCAGCAGCCAAGATTTGAGGGAAGGTTACTACAATGAGCAGTTCTTC.

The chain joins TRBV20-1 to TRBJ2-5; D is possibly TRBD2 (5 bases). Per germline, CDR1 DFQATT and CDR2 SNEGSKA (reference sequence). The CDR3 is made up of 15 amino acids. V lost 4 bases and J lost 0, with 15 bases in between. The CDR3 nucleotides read TGCAGTGCTATAATTCCGGAGGTTTACCAAGAGACCCAGTACTTC. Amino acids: CSAIIPEVYQETQYF.

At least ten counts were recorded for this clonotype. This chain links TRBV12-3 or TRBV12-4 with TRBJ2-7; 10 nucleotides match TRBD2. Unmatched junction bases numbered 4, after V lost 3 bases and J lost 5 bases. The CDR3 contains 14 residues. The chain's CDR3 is CASSLASGRNEQYF. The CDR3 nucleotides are TGTGCCAGCAGTTTGGCTAGCGGGAGAAACGAGCAGTACTTC.

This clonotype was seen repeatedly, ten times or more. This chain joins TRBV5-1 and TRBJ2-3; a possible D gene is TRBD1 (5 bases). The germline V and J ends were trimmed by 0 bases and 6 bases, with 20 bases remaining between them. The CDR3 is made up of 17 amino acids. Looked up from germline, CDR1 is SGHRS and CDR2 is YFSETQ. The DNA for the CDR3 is TGCGCCAGCAGCTTGGTAACAGGAATTGGCCTCTGGGATACGCAGTATTTT. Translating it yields CASSLVTGIGLWDTQYF.

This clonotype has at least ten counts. The CDR3: CSARLGGLAYEQFF. CDR3 sequence (DNA): TGCAGTGCTAGACTGGGGGGACTAGCGTATGAGCAGTTCTTC. This chain links TRBV20-1 with TRBJ2-1; 10 bases are a match to TRBD2. The CDR3 length is 14 residues. The ends lost 2 bases at V and 8 bases at J; junction bases unmatched: 6. In germline, CDR1 is DFQATT, CDR2 SNEGSKA (reference sequence).

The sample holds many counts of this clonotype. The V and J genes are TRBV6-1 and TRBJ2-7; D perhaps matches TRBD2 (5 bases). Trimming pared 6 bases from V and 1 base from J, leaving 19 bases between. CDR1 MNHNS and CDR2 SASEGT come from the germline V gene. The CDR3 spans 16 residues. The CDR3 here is CASRHEGGVQSYEQYF. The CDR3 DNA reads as TGTGCCAGCAGGCACGAGGGCGGAGTTCAGTCCTACGAGCAGTACTTC.

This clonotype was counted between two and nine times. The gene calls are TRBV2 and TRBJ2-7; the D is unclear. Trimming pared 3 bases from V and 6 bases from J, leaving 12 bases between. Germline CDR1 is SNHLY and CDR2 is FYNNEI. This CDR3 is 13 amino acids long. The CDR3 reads CASSEGVGREQYF. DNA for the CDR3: TGTGCCAGCAGTGAGGGTGTAGGACGCGAGCAGTACTTC.

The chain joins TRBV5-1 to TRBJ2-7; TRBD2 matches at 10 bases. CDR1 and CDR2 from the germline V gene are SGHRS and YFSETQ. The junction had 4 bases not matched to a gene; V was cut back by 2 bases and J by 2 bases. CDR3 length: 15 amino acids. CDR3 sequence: CASSLLAGRTYEQYF. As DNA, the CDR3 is TGCGCCAGCAGCTTACTAGCGGGGCGCACCTACGAGCAGTACTTC.

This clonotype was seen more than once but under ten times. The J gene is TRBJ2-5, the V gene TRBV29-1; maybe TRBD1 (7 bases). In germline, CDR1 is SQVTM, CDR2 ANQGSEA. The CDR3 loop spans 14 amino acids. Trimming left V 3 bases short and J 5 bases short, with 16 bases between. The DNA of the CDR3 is TGCAGCGTTGATTCCAGGGGGGATTCGGAGACCCAGTACTTC. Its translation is CSVDSRGDSETQYF.

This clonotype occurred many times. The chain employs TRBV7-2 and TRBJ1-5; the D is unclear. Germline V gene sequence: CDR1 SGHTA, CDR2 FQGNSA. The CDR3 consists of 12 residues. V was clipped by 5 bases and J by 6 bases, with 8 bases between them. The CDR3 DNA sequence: TGTGCCAGCAGCCCCCAAGCTCAGCCCCAGCATTTT. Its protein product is CASSPQAQPQHF.